These 15 T cell receptor beta chains were sequenced from one sample in a study of control samples from healthy donors and cancer patients. Generated by immunoSEQ multiplex PCR, the TCRdb table keeps only in-frame clones and is missing some. Here the sample spans approximately 110,000 clones, 90% to 95% being singletons. The sequencing sample was made of blood. The receptor source for this set is a woman aged 18-30 years in good health.

The gene calls are TRBV24-1 and TRBJ2-1, with D perhaps TRBD1 (6 bases). This CDR3 has 15 amino acids. Germline CDR1 and CDR2: KGHDR and SFDVKD. V gave up 3 bases and J gave up 4 bases, with 12 bases separating them. The CDR3 loop is CATSDDLQGYNEQFF. In nucleotides, the CDR3 is TGTGCCACCAGTGATGACCTGCAGGGGTACAATGAGCAGTTCTTC.

This chain links TRBV7-9 with TRBJ2-2; the D call may be TRBD1 or TRBD2 (5 bases each). This CDR3 region has 16 residues. Trimming pared 4 bases from V and 6 bases from J, leaving 18 bases between. Germline V gene lookup returns CDR1 SEHNR and CDR2 FQNEAQ (reference sequence). The CDR3 is CASSSPEGPTAGELFF. The CDR3 region has the DNA TGTGCCAGCAGCTCGCCAGAGGGGCCGACGGCCGGGGAGCTGTTTTTT.

The genes are TRBV7-9 and TRBJ1-1; no firm D call. CDR1 and CDR2 from the germline V gene are SEHNR and FQNEAQ (reference sequence). The CDR3 sequence is 16 residues long. Trimming pared 5 bases from V and 2 bases from J, leaving 18 bases between. The CDR3 DNA reads as TGTGCCAGCAGCCACAAAAGGCCAACCGAAAACACTGAAGCTTTCTTT. Its translation: CASSHKRPTENTEAFF.

V gene TRBV28 combines with J gene TRBJ2-7; 7 bases fit TRBD2. The V gene end was trimmed by 3 bases and the J gene end by 1 base; junction bases not matched to a gene: 6. The V gene's germline CDR1 is MDHEN and CDR2 SYDVKM. The CDR3 runs 15 residues. CDR3 coding DNA: TGTGCCAGCAGTTTTGGGCTGGGAGGGTCCTACGAGCAGTACTTC. Protein product: CASSFGLGGSYEQYF.

The V and J genes are TRBV4-2 and TRBJ1-2; D is unclear. V shed 0 bases and J shed 2 bases, with 10 bases lying between them. CDR1 and CDR2 (germline): LGHNA, YNFKEQ. The length of the CDR3 is 15 residues. Here the CDR3 reads CASSQDPYNNYGYTF. The CDR3 DNA follows: TGTGCCAGCAGCCAAGACCCGTATAACAACTATGGCTACACCTTC.

The rearrangement links TRBV6-2 or TRBV6-3 to TRBJ1-1; unclear D gene. The CDR3 consists of 13 residues. V shed 2 bases and J shed 4 bases, with 8 bases lying between them. Germline CDR1 reads MNHEY; CDR2 reads SVGEGT. The CDR3 loop reads CASSYRFGTEAFF. The CDR3 DNA reads as TGTGCCAGCAGTTACCGCTTTGGCACTGAAGCTTTCTTT.

The J gene is TRBJ1-6, the V gene TRBV4-3, with D possibly matching TRBD1 (5 bases). The V end was cut by 1 base, the J end by 8 bases, with 12 bases between. Germline V CDR1 and CDR2: LGHNA, YSLEER. The CDR3 is made up of 15 amino acids. The CDR3 DNA is TGCGCCAGCAGCCAAGTCTCGGGGGTGGATTCACCCCTCCACTTT. This gives the protein CASSQVSGVDSPLHF.

The chain links TRBV23-1 to TRBJ2-7; D is unclear. TRBV23-1 is an ORF, and what it does is uncertain. The CDR3 runs 16 residues. V was shortened by 0 bases and J by 0 bases, with 12 bases between the two germline ends. CDR3 nucleotide sequence: TGCGCCAGCAGTCAATCAGCCCGAAAACCCTCCTACGAGCAGTACTTC. Translation: CASSQSARKPSYEQYF.

This clone came up a few times. This chain uses TRBV2 with TRBJ2-7, with D perhaps matching TRBD2 (6 bases). Germline V gives CDR1 SNHLY, CDR2 FYNNEI. Deletions cut 4 bases from V and 6 bases from J, with 13 bases between. The CDR3 length is 13 residues. CDR3 in DNA: TGTGCCAGCAGTGCGGAGGGTAGGGGCGAGCAGTACTTC. This gives the protein CASSAEGRGEQYF. Supplemented by reference TRBV2 and TRBJ2-7, the full variable domain reads EPEVTQTPSHQVTQMGQEVILRCVPISNHLYFYWYRQILGQKVEFLVSFYNNEISEKSEIFDDQFSVERPDGSNFTLKIRSTKLEDSAMYFCASSAEGRGEQYFGPGTRLTVT.

This chain uses TRBV7-8 with TRBJ2-3, with D hard to call. Germline lookup yields CDR1 SGHVS and CDR2 FQNEAQ. CDR3 length equals 15 residues. V shed 5 bases and J shed 0 bases, with 12 bases lying between them. The CDR3 DNA reads as TGTGCCAGCAGCCCTGACTGGGCTAGCACAGATACGCAGTATTTT. Protein: CASSPDWASTDTQYF.

The rearrangement links TRBV7-2 to TRBJ2-1; the D is unclear. V dropped 4 bases and J dropped 0 bases, with 19 bases sitting between them. Germline V lookup: CDR1 SGHTA, CDR2 FQGNSA. CDR3 length: 18 residues. The CDR3 sequence: CASSSPSRPESSYNEQFF. The CDR3 nucleotides read TGTGCCAGCAGCTCCCCCTCCCGTCCGGAGAGCTCCTACAATGAGCAGTTCTTC.

The rearrangement links TRBV5-4 to TRBJ2-2; a possible D gene is TRBD2 (6 bases). V lost 3 bases and J 3 bases, leaving 18 bases between the germline ends. Germline V gives CDR1 SGHNT, CDR2 YYREEE (reference sequence). There are 17 residues in the CDR3. DNA of the CDR3: TGTGCCAGCAGCTCATACCGGGACTGGAATCACACCGGGGAGCTGTTTTTT. It specifies CASSSYRDWNHTGELFF.

This clone occurred once. V is TRBV28 and J is TRBJ2-2, with 7 positions matching TRBD2. This CDR3 comprises 18 residues. Trimming at V came to 0 bases and at J to 7 bases, leaving 14 bases not matched to a gene. The germline V gene has CDR1 MDHEN and CDR2 SYDVKM. The CDR3 spells CASSLWPPPAGVHGELFF. CDR3 in DNA: TGTGCCAGCAGTTTATGGCCCCCCCCGGCGGGAGTGCACGGGGAGCTGTTTTTT. The full variable domain, with the rest looked up from reference TRBV28 and TRBJ2-2, is DVKVTQSSRYLVKRTGEKVFLECVQDMDHENMFWYRQDPGLGLRLIYFSYDVKMKEKGDIPEGYSVSREKKERFSLILESASTNQTSMYLCASSLWPPPAGVHGELFFGEGSRLTVL.

The V call is TRBV9, the J call TRBJ1-2; 9 nucleotides line up with TRBD1. The V and J ends lost 4 bases and 4 bases, in that order; junction bases with no gene match: 5. Per the germline V gene, CDR1 is SGDLS and CDR2 is YYNGEE. This CDR3 spans 14 amino acids. CDR3 sequence: CASSPGQGIYGYTF. The CDR3 nucleotides are TGTGCCAGCAGCCCCGGACAGGGGATCTATGGCTACACCTTC.

The genes are TRBV30 and TRBJ1-2; D is possibly TRBD1 (5 bases). The CDR3 spans 12 residues. Germline CDR1 is GTSNPN and CDR2 is SVGIG (reference sequence). V shed 3 bases and J shed 6 bases, with 11 bases lying between them. Here the CDR3 reads CAWRGGGDGYTF. Written as DNA, the CDR3 is TGTGCCTGGAGGGGAGGAGGGGATGGCTACACCTTC.